The T cell receptor (beta chain) described here comes from a study of blood T cell repertoires in COVID-19 (TCRdb year 2020). For the study in its entirety: Samples covering the acute and convalescent phases of COVID-19 were provided by collaborators in the United States, Italy and Spain. The samples were drawn from two sources: the first 160 participants of the ongoing ImmuneRACE study, and 1,200 or so subjects contributed by 6 global collaborators. The material from the prospective study consisted of cDNA or gDNA derived from T cells, B-cell-depleted T cells, or PBMCs. A de-identified subject ID, COVID-19 status, age in years and sex were almost always included in the sample metadata. Subjects who had been exposed to COVID-19, were actively infected with it, or had recovered from it provided the deeply sampled blood TCRbeta repertoires that made up the dataset. A freely available public database, intended as a resource for researchers studying the immune response to SARS-CoV-2, is where the repertoires were released. Where available, HLA class I and class II types were obtained from metadata supplied by the sample provider rather than from assay-based typing.

The study at large found these results: The amount of clinical and demographic metadata varied by source and participant and was provided uncurated.

Concerning this clone: Its antigen is still unknown. No much larger clone exists at a distance of one base, and base qualities are not known.

The immunoSEQ Assay, a bias-controlled multiplex PCR, was used to amplify TCRbeta CDR3 regions from genomic DNA. Per the source publication's procedure: The number of nucleated cells in each sample was estimated by amplification of reference gene primers within the assay. Sequence reads were collapsed and filtered to measure the absolute abundance of every unique TCRbeta CDR3 rearrangement. For each sample, productive Simpson clonality was calculated as the square root of Simpson's diversity index over productive rearrangements. TCRdb stores this immuneACCESS table with in-frame sequences only. Part of the clones is absent; in the studies checked, under half of the shortfall reflects unresolved V genes, and no reason is known for the rest. That table gives V, J and clone size, and the DNA gave D and trimming. This sample comprises 55,000 to 75,000 clones, about four fifths of them detected only once. The top ten clones comprise 28% of the sample.

From cysteine to phenylalanine, the CDR3 is 12 amino acids long. The only DNA kept is the CDR3, 36 bases in frame from the first base. For CDR1 and CDR2, the germline V gene lists SQVTM and ANQGSEA. Whole blood was collected in K2EDTA tubes by collaborating institutions according to the institutions' own protocols. For TCRbeta analysis, collaborators shipped samples as frozen whole blood, isolated PBMCs, or DNA extracted from either of those sample types. The sequenced material came from peripheral blood. The origin of this receptor is a man aged 65-85 years with acute or convalescent COVID-19. Here the chain combines TRBV29-1 and TRBJ2-1; 5 matching bases give a weak D call of TRBD2. CDR3 loop: CGSSLQYNEQFF. The bases read TGCGGGAGTAGCCTCCAATACAATGAGCAGTTCTTC.